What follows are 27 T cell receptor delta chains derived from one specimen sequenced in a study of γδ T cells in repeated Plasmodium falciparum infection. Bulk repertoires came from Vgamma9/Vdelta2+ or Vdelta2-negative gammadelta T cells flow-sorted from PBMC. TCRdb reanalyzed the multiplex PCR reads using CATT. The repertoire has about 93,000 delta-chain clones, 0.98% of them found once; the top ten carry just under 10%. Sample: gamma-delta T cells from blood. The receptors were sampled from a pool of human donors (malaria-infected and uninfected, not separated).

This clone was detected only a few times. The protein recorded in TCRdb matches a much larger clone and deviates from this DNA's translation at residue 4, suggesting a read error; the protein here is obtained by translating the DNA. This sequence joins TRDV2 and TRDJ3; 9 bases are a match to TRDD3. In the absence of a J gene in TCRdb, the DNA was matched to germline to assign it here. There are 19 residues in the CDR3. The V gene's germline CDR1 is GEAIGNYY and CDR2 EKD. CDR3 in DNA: TGTGCCTGTGGCACCGCCGGGGGATACAGCTCCTGGGACACCCGACAGATGTTTTTC. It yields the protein CACGTAGGYSSWDTRQMFF.

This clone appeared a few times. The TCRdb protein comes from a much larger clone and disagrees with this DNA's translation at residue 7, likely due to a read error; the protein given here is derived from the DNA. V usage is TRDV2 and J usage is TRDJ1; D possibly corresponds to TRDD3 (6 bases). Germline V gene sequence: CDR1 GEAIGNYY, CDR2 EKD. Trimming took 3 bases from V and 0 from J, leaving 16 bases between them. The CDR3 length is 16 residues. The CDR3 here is CACDPLRDKYTDKLIF. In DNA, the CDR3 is TGTGCCTGTGACCCTCTGAGGGATAAGTACACCGATAAACTCATCTTT.

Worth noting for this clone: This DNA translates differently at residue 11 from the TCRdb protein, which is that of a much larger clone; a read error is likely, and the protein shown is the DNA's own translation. CDR3 loop: CACDTGGPDTRGRAPYTDKLIF. CDR3 nucleotides: TGTGCCTGTGACACCGGAGGCCCGGATACTAGGGGACGCGCACCGTACACCGATAAACTCATCTTT. The rearrangement links TRDV2 to TRDJ1; a possible D gene is TRDD3 (6 bases). The V gene's germline CDR1 is GEAIGNYY and CDR2 EKD. CDR3 size: 22 residues. Between the trimmed V and J ends, which lost 0 bases and 0 bases, there was a span of 31 bases.

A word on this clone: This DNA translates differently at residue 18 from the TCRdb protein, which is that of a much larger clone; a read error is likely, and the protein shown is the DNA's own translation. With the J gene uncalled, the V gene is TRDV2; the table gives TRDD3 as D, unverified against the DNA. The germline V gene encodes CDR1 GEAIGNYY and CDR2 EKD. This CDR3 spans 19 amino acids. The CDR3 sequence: CACDAGPSGGSSGTDKLTF. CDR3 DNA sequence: TGTGCCTGTGACGCCGGCCCCAGTGGGGGATCCTCCGGGACCGATAAACTCACCTTT.

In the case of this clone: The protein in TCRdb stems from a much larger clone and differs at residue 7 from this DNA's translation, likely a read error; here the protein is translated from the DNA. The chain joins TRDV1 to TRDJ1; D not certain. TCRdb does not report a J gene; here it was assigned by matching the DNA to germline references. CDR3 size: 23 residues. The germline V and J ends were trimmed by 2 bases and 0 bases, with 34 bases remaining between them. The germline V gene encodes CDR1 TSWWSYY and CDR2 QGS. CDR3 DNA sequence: TGTGCTCTTGGGGAAGACCTGTCCCCTCTCTATAAGTCATTCTCCCCGTACACCGATAAACTCATCTTT. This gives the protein CALGEDLSPLYKSFSPYTDKLIF.

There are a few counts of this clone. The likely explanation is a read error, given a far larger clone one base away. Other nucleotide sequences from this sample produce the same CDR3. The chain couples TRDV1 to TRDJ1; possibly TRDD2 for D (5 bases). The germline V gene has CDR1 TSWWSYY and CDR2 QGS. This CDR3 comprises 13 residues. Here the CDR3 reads CALGSPFSDKLIF. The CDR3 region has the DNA TGTGCCCTTGGGTCCCCCTTCTCCGATAAACTCATCTTT.

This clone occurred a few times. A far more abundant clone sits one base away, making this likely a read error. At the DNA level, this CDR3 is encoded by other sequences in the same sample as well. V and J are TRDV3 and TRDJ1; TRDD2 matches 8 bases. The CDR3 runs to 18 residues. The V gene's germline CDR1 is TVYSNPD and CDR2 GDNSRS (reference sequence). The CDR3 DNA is TGTGCCTCTCGCCTTCCTAGCAAGTACTGGGCTAATACCGATAAACTCATTTTT. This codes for CASRLPSKYWANTDKLIF.

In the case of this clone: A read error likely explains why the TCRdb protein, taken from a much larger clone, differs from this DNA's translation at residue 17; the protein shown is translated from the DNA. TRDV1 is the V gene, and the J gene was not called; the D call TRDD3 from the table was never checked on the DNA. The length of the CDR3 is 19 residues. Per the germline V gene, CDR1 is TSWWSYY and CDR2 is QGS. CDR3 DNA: TGTGCTCTTGGGGTTCAGGCCCCACGCGAGGGATACGCTTCCGATAAACCCATCTTT. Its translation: CALGVQAPREGYASDKPIF.

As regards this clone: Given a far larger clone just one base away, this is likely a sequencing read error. DNA for the CDR3: TGTGCCTGTGACACCGTAGCCCAGTCGGTGGATCGAGGCACCGATAAGCTCATCTTT. It translates to CACDTVAQSVDRGTDKLIF. No J gene call was made, and the V gene is TRDV2; the table's D call of TRDD3 was not tested on the DNA. This CDR3 is 19 amino acids long. The V gene's germline CDR1 is GEAIGNYY and CDR2 EKD.

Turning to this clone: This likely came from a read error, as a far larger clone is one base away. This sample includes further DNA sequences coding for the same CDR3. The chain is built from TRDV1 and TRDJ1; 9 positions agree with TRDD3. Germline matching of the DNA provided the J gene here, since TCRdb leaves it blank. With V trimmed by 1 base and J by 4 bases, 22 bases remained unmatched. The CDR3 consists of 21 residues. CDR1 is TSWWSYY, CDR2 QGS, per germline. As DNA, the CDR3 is TGTGCTCTTGGGGAACATGGTGGATCCTCCTACCGGGGGATACAGGGCGATAAACTCATCTTT. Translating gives CALGEHGGSSYRGIQGDKLIF.

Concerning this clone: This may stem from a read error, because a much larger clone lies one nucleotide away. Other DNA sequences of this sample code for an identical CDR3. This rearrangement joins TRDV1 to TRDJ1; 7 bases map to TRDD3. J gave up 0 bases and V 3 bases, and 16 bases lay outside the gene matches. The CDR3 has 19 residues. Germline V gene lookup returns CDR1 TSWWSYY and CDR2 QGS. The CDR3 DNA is TGTGCTCTTGGGGAGGGGATTTCAAACGCGCTGGGGGACACCGATAAACTCATCTTT. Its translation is CALGEGISNALGDTDKLIF.

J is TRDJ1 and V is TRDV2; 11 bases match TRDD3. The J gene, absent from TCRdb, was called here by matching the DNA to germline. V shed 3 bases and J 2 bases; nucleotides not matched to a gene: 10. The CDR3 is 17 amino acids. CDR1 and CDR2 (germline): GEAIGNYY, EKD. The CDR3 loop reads CACDRVILGDKTDKLIF. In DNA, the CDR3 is TGTGCCTGTGACCGGGTCATACTGGGGGATAAGACCGATAAACTCATCTTT.

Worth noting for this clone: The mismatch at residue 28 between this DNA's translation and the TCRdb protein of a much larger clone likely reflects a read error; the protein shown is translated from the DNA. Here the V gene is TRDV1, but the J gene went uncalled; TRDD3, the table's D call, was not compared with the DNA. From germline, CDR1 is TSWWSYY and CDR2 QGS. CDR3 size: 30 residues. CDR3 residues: CALGELGTRRIRSTTGGGYSGPLFTDKPIF. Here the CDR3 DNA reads TGTGCTCTTGGGGAACTAGGGACCAGGAGAATAAGGTCTACAACAGGTGGGGGATATTCTGGCCCTCTATTTACCGATAAACCCATCTTT.

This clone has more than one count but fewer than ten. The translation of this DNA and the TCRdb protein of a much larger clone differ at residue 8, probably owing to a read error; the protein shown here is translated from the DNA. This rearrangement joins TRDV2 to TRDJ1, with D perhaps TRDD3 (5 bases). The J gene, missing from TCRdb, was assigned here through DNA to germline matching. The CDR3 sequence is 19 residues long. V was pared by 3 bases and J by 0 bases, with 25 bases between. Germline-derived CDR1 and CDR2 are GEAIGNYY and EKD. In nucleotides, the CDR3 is TGTGCCTGTGACTCTCTAACTAGGGGACAGACTGAGTACACCGATAAACTCATCTTT. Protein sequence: CACDSLTRGQTEYTDKLIF.

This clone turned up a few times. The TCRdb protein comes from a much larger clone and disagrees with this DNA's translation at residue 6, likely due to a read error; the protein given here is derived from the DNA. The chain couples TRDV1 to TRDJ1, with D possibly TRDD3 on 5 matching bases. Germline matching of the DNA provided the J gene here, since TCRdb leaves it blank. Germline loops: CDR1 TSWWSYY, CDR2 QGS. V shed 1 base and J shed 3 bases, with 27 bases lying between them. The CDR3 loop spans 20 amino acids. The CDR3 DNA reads TGTGCTCTTGGGGAACCTAAAGCTCCTCCAACCTCAGATGGGGCCGATAAACTCATCTTT. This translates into CALGEPKAPPTSDGADKLIF.

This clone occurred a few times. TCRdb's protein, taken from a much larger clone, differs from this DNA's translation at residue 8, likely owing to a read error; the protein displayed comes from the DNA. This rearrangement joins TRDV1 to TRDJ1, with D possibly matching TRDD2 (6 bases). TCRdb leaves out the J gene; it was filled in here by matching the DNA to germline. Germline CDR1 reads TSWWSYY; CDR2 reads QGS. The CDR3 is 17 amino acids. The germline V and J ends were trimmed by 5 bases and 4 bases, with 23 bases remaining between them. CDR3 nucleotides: TGTGCTCTTGGGCTATTTCCTATAGGGCGTACGAACGATAAACTCATCTTT. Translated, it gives CALGLFPIGRTNDKLIF.

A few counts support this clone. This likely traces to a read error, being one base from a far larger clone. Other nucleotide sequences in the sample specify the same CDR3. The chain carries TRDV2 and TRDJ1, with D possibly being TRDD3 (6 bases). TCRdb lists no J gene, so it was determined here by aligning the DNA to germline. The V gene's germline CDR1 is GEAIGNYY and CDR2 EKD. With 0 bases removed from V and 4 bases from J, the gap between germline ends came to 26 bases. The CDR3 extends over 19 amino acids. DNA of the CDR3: TGTGCCTGTGACACCCTCGGGGGAGGCGGACCAACTCCTCTCGATAAACTCATCTTT. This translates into CACDTLGGGGPTPLDKLIF.

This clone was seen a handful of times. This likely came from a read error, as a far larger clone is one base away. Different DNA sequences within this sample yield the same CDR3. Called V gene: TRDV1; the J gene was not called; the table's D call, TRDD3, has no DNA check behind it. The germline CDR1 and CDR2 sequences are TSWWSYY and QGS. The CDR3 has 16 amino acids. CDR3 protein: CALGELRDTGTDKLIF. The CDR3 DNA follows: TGTGCTCTTGGGGAACTGAGGGATACGGGTACCGATAAACTCATCTTC.

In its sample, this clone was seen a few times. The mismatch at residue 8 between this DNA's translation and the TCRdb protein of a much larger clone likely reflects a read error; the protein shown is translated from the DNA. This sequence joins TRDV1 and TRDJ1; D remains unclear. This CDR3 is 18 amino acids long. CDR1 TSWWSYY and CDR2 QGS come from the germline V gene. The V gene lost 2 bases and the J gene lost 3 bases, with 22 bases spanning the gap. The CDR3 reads CALGEVYIYDLWSDKLIF. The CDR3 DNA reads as TGTGCTCTTGGGGAAGTATATATCTACGACCTTTGGTCCGATAAACTCATCTTT.

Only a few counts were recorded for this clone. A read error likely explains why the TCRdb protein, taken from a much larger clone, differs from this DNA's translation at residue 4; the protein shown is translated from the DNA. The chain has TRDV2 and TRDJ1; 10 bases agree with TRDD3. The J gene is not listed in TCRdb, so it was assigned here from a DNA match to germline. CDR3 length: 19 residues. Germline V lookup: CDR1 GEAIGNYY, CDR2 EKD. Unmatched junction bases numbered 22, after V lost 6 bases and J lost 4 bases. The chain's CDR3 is CACFFLRTGGSASSDKLIF. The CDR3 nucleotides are TGTGCCTGTTTCTTCCTACGTACTGGGGGATCGGCTTCCAGCGATAAACTCATCTTT.

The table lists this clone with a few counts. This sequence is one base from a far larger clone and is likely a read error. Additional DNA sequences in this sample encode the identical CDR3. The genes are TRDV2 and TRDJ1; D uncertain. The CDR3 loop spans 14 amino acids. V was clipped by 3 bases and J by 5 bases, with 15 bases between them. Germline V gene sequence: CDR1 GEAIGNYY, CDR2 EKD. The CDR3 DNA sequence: TGTGCCTGTGACCCGTACGGACGATATGATAAACTCATCTTT. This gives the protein CACDPYGRYDKLIF.

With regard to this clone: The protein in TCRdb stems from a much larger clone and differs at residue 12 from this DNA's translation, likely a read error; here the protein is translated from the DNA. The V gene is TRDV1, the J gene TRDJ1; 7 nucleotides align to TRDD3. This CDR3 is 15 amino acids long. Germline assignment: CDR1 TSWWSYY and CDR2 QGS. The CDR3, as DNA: TGTGCTCTTGGGGAACGAGGGATACACACCGATAGACTCATCTTT. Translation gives CALGERGIHTDRLIF.

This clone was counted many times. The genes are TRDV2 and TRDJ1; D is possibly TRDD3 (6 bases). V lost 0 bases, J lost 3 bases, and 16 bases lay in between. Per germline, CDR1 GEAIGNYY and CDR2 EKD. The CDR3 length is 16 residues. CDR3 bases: TGTGCCTGTGACACCGGGAGGGATATGCAACCCGATAAACTCATCTTT. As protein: CACDTGRDMQPDKLIF.

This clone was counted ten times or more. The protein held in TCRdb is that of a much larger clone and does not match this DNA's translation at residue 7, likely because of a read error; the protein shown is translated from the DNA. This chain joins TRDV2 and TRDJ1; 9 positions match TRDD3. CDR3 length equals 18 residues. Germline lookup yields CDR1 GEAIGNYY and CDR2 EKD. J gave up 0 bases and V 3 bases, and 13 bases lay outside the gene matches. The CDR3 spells CACDPLPGDTGYTDKLIF. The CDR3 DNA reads TGTGCCTGTGACCCCCTACCGGGGGATACAGGGTACACCGATAAACTCATCTTT.

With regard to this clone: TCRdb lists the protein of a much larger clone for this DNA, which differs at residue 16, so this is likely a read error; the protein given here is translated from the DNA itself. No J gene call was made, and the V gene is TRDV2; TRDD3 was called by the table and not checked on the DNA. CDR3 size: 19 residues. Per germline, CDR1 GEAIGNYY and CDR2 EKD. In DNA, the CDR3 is TGTGCCTGTGACACCCATGTGGTGGGGGATCCCCCGTACACCGATAACCTCATCTTT. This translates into CACDTHVVGDPPYTDNLIF.

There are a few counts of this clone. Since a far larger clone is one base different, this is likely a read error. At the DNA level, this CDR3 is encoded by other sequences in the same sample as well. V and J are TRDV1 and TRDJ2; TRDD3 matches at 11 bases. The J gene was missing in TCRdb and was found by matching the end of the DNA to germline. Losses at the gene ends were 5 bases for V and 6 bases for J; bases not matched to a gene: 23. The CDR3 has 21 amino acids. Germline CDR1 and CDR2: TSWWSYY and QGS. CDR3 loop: CALGFSYLQDLGDTRAAQLFF. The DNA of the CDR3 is TGTGCTCTTGGGTTTTCCTACCTACAAGACCTGGGGGATACTCGGGCAGCACAACTCTTCTTT.

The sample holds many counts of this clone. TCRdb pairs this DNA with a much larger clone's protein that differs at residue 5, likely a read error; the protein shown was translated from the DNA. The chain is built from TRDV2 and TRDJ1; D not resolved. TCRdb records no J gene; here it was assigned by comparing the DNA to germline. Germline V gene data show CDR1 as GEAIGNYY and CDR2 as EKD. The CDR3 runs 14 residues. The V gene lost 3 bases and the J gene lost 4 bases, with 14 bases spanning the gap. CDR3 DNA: TGTGCCTGTGACCCGATGGGCCCTGTCGATAAACTCATCTTT. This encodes CACDPMGPVDKLIF.